This TCR beta chain originates from a study of T cell repertoires in cytomegalovirus infection. Study-wide context: Indications of both CMV infection and matching HLA type were provided by public TCR beta signatures.

This clonotype has only a few counts. CDR3 length equals 16 residues. V lost 5 bases, J lost 0 bases, and 5 bases stayed unmatched. Germline-derived CDR1 and CDR2 are SGHAT and FQDESV (reference sequence). TCRdb reprocessed the reads via MiXCR and lists one record per CDR3 protein. The table has roughly 250,000 distinct CDR3 sequences, 9% to 15% seen once; the top ten hold approximately 1.8%. This chain joins TRBV11-1 and TRBJ2-1; 9 bases line up with TRBD2. Sequencing was done on a sample of PBMCs. The clonotype originates from a human donor in good health (CMV status not recorded). Some clones in this sample may be carry-over from other donors' samples. CDR3 residues: CASSTLAGSSYNEQFF. CDR3 nucleotide sequence: TGTGCCAGCAGCACCCTAGCGGGGAGCTCCTACAATGAGCAGTTCTTC.